Below, 10 T cell receptor beta chains from the same sample are listed, as sequenced in a study of tumor and adjacent non-tumor tissue in lung cancer. TCRbeta libraries were built with three rounds of nested PCR, modified from ARM-PCR. TCRdb reanalysed the multiplex PCR reads using MiXCR and keeps one entry per CDR3 protein. The sample lists 52,000 or so distinct CDR3 sequences; around two thirds were seen once. No cell sorting was done before RNA was extracted from the tissue. This non-tumor lung sample came from over 3 cm beyond the tumor edge. What was sequenced was distant non-tumor lung tissue. Receptor source: a woman in her fifties or sixties with non-small cell lung cancer.

With regard to this clonotype: Since the CDR3 does not end with the conserved phenylalanine or tryptophan, this likely comes from a read error. The chain carries TRBV6-6 and TRBJ1-5; no definite D call. The CDR3 totals 12 residues. Per the germline V gene, CDR1 is MNHNY and CDR2 is SVGAGI (reference sequence). The CDR3 nucleotides read TGTGCCAGCAGGGTTATTGATCAGTCCCAGCATTCT. This sequence encodes CASRVIDQSQHS.

As concerns this clonotype: A much larger clone is a single base away; this may be a read error. The CDR3 reads CTSSFASQGETQYF. The DNA of the CDR3 is TGTACCAGCAGTTTTGCGTCTCAGGGCGAGACCCAGTACTTC. The V call is TRBV28, the J call TRBJ2-5; D might be TRBD1 (5 bases). The CDR3 consists of 14 residues. Germline values: CDR1 MDHEN, CDR2 SYDVKM. Full variable domain (missing parts from reference TRBV28 and TRBJ2-5): DVKVTQSSRYLVKRTGEKVFLECVQDMDHENMFWYRQDPGLGLRLIYFSYDVKMKEKGDIPEGYSVSREKKERFSLILESASTNQTSMYLCTSSFASQGETQYFGPGTRLLVL.

Of note for this clonotype: The missing conserved phenylalanine or tryptophan at the end of this CDR3 makes a read error likely. The DNA is omitted, as the CDR3 cannot be located on it reliably, and the CDR3 follows TCRdb's listing. The chain has TRBV29-1 and TRBJ1-1; the D call TRBD1 from the table was never checked on the DNA. The length of the CDR3 is 14 amino acids, counting both ends. Germline V gene sequence: CDR1 SQVTM, CDR2 ANQGSEA. Here the CDR3 reads CSAERQGARTEPFL.

With respect to this clonotype: The junction differs from germline at one of its ends, possibly a read error. The chain has TRBV12-3 or TRBV12-4 and TRBJ2-3; the D gene is possibly TRBD1 (5 bases). The CDR3 runs to 15 residues. CDR3 amino acids: CASRAPWDSTDTQYF. In DNA form, the CDR3 reads TGTGCTAGCAGGGCCCCCTGGGATAGCACAGATACGCAGTATTTT.

J is TRBJ2-7 and V is TRBV10-3; D is unresolved. In germline, CDR1 is ENHRY, CDR2 SYGVKD. Trimming removed 4 bases from V and 2 bases from J, with 12 bases in between. This CDR3 is 14 amino acids long. The CDR3 DNA sequence: TGTGCCATCAGTGGCCCCTGGAAACCCTACGAGCAGTACTTC. This codes for CAISGPWKPYEQYF.

This chain joins TRBV4-1 and TRBJ1-5; tentative D call: TRBD1 (5 bases). CDR1 and CDR2 from the germline V gene are MGHRA and YSYEKL. This CDR3 comprises 14 residues. V was shortened by 4 bases and J by 11 bases, with 18 bases between the two germline ends. The CDR3 DNA reads as TGCGCCAGCAGCCGTTTGGGGGGGAATCGGTCCCAGCATTTT. It encodes CASSRLGGNRSQHF.

A remark on this clonotype: The conserved phenylalanine or tryptophan normally closing the CDR3 is absent here, so this likely arose from a read error. The chain carries TRBV16 and TRBJ2-1; D is unresolved. In germline, CDR1 is KGHSY, CDR2 FQNENV. CDR3 length: 13 amino acids. The CDR3 DNA is TGCGCCAGCACAACTGATCTTTACAGTGAGCAGTTCTTA. Translated, it gives CASTTDLYSEQFL.

Worth noting for this clonotype: The CDR3 does not close with the conserved phenylalanine or tryptophan, likely indicating a read error. The chain has TRBV5-4 and TRBJ2-5; a weak D match, TRBD2 (6 bases). The CDR3 extends over 16 amino acids. V was trimmed by 8 bases and J by 3 bases, leaving 23 bases between them. Germline V gives CDR1 SGHNT, CDR2 YYREEE (reference sequence). The CDR3 protein is CARSSGEERVKETQYL. The CDR3 DNA sequence: TGTGCCAGGAGTTCTGGGGAGGAACGAGTGAAAGAGACCCAGTACCTC.

The CDR3 DNA reads as TGTGCCAGCAGGGGGGATTACACTGAAGCTTTCTTT. Translation: CASRGDYTEAFF. This chain uses TRBV2 with TRBJ1-1, with D perhaps matching TRBD1 (5 bases). Trimming took off 6 bases at V and 3 bases at J, with 8 bases between the two ends. CDR3 length: 12 amino acids. Germline CDR1 reads SNHLY; CDR2 reads FYNNEI.

J is TRBJ2-1 and V is TRBV28; the D is unclear. Per germline, CDR1 MDHEN and CDR2 SYDVKM. V was trimmed by 5 bases and J by 12 bases, leaving 35 bases between them. The CDR3 runs 19 residues. The CDR3 spells CASSLFCVAGRRLNNAQFF. The CDR3, as DNA: TGTGCCAGCAGTCTGTTCTGCGTGGCCGGGCGACGATTGAACAACGCGCAGTTCTTC.